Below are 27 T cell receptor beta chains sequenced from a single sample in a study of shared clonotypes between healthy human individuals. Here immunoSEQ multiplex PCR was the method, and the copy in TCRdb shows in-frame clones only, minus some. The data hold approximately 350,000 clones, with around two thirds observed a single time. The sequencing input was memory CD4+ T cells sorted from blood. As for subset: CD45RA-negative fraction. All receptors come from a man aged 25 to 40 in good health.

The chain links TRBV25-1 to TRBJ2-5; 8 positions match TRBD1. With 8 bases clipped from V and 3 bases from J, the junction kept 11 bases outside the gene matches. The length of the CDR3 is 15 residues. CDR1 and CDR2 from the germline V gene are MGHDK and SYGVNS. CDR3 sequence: CASGKEQTGEETQYF. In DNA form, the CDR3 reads TGTGCCAGCGGGAAAGAACAGACAGGGGAAGAGACCCAGTACTTC.

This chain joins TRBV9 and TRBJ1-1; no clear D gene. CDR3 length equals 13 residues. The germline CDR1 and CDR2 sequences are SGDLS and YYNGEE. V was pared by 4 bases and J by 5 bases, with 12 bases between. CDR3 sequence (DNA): TGTGCCAGCAGCCCCCGGTCGGAGACTGAAGCTTTCTTT. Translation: CASSPRSETEAFF.

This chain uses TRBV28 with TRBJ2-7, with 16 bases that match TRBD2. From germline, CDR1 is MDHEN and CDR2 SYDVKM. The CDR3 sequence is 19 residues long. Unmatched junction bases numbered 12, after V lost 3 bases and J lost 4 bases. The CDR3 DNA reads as TGTGCCAGCAGTTTGATAGGGACTAGCGGGAGGGCCAATAAATACGAGCAGTACTTC. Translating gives CASSLIGTSGRANKYEQYF.

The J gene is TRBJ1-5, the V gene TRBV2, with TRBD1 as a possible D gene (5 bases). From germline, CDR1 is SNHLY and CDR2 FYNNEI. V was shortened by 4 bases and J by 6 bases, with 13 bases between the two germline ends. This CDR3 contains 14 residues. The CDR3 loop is CASSAPGHGQPQHF. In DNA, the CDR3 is TGTGCCAGCAGTGCTCCAGGGCACGGTCAGCCCCAGCATTTT.

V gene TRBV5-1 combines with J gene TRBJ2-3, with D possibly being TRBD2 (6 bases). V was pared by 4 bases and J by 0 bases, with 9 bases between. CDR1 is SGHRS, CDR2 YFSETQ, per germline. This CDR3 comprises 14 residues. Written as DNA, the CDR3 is TGCGCCAGCAGCGTCGGGAGCAGCACAGATACGCAGTATTTT. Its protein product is CASSVGSSTDTQYF.

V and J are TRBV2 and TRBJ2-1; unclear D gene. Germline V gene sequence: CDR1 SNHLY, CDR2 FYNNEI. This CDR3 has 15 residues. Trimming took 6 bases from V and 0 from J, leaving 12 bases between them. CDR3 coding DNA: TGTGCCAGCAGCGCACTACAGAACTCCTACAATGAGCAGTTCTTC. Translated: CASSALQNSYNEQFF.

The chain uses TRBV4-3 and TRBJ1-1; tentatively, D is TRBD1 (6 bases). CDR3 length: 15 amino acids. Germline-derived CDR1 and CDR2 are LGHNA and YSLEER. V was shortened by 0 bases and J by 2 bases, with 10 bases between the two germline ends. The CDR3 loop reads CASSQEWTANTEAFF. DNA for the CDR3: TGCGCCAGCAGCCAAGAATGGACAGCTAACACTGAAGCTTTCTTT.

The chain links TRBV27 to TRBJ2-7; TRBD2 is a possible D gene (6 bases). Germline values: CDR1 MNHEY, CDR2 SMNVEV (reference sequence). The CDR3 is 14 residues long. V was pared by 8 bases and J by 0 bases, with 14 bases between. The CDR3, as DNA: TGTGCCAGCCGGCCCCTAGCGAGCTCCTACGAGCAGTACTTC. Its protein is CASRPLASSYEQYF.

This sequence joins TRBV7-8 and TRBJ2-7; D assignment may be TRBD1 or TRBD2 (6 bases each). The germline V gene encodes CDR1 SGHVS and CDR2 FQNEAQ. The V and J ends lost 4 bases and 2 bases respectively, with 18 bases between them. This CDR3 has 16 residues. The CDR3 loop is CASSSYAGTRTYEQYF. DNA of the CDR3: TGTGCCAGCAGCTCCTATGCGGGGACACGAACCTACGAGCAGTACTTC.

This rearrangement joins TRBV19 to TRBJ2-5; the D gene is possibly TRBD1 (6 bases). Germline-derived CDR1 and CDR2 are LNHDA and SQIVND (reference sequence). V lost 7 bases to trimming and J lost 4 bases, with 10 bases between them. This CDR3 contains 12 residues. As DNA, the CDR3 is TGTGCCAGTAAAGACAGGAGAGAGACCCAGTACTTC. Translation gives CASKDRRETQYF.

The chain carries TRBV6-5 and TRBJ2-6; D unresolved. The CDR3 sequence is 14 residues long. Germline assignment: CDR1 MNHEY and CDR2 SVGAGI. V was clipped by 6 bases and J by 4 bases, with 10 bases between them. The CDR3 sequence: CASSYMGGANVLTF. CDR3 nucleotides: TGTGCCAGCAGCTACATGGGAGGGGCCAACGTCCTGACTTTC.

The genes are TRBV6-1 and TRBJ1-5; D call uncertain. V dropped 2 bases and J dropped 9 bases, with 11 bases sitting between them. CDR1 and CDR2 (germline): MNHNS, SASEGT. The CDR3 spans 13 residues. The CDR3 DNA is TGTGCCAGCAGTGAATGGGAGGGATTGCCCCAGCATTTT. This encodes CASSEWEGLPQHF.

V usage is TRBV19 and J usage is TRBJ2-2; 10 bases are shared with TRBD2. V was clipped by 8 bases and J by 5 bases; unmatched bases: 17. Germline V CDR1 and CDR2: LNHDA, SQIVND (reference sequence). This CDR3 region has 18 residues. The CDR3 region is CASSPGASGRLGTGELFF. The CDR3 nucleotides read TGTGCCAGTTCCCCCGGGGCTAGCGGGAGACTGGGAACCGGGGAGCTGTTTTTT.

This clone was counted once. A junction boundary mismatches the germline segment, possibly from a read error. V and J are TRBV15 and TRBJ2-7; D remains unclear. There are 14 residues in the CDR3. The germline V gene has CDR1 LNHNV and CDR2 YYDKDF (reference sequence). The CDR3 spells CATSRDPRLGHLFF. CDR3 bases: TGTGCCACCAGCAGAGATCCTAGACTGGGCCACCTCTTCTTC.

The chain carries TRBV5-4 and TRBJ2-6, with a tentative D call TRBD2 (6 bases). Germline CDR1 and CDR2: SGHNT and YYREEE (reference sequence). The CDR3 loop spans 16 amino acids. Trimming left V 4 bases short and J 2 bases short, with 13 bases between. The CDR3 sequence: CASSPGRRAGANVLTF. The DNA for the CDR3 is TGTGCCAGCAGCCCGGGGAGGAGAGCTGGGGCCAACGTCCTGACTTTC.

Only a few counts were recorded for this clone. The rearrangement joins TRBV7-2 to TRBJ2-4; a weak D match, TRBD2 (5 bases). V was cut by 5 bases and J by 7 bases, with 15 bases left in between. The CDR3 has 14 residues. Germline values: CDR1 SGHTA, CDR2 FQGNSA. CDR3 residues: CASSPRAVINIQYF. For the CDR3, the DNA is TGTGCCAGCAGCCCCAGAGCGGTTATCAACATTCAGTACTTC.

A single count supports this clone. CDR3 DNA sequence: TGTGCCAGCAGCCGTCAGGGTTCTGGTGAAAAACTGTTTTTT. Its protein is CASSRQGSGEKLFF. The rearrangement joins TRBV7-9 to TRBJ1-4, with a weak D call TRBD1 (5 bases). The CDR3 spans 14 residues. V gave up 5 bases and J gave up 7 bases, with 14 bases separating them. Germline V CDR1 and CDR2: SEHNR, FQNEAQ (reference sequence).

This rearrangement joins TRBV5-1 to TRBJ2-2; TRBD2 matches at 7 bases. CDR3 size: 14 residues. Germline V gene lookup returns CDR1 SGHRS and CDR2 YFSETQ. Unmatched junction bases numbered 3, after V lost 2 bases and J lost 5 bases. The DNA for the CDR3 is TGCGCCAGCAGCTTAGGAGCGGGGACCGGGGAGCTGTTTTTT. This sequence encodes CASSLGAGTGELFF.

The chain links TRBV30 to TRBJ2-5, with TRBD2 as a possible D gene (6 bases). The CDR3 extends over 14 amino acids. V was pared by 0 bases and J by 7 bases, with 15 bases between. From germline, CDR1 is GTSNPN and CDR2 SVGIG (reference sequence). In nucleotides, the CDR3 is TGTGCCTGGAGTGTACAAGGAGGGGAAGGGACCCAGTACTTC. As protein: CAWSVQGGEGTQYF.

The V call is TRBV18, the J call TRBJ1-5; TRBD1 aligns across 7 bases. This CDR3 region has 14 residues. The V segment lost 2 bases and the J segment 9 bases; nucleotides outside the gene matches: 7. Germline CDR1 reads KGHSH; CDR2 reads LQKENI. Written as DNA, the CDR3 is TGTGCCAGCTCACCAACAGGGGCCGGGGGGCCCCAGCATTTT. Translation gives CASSPTGAGGPQHF.

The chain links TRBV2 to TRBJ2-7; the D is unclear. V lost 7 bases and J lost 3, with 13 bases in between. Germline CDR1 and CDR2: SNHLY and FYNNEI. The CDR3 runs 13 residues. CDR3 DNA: TGTGCCAGCAATTCCTTTCGCCTCTACGAGCAGTACTTC. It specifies CASNSFRLYEQYF.

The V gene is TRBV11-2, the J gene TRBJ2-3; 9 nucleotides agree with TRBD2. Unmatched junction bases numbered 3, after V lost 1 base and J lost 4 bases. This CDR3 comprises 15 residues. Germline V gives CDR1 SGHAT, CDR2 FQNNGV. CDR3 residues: CASSLGGRGPDTQYF. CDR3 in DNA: TGTGCCAGCAGCTTAGGCGGGAGGGGTCCAGATACGCAGTATTTT.

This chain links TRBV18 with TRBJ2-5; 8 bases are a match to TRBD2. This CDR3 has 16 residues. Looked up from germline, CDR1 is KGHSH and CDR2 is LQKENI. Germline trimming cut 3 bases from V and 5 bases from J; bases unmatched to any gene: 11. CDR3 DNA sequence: TGTGCCAGCTCACCCGAATTAGCGGGAAATGGTGAGACCCAGTACTTC. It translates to CASSPELAGNGETQYF.

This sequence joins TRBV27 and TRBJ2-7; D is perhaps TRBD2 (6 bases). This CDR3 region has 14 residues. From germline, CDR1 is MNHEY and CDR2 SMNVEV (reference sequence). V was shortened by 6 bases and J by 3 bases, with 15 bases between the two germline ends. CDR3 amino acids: CASSRRGSGYEQYF. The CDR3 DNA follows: TGTGCCAGCAGCCGACGTGGTAGCGGCTACGAGCAGTACTTC.

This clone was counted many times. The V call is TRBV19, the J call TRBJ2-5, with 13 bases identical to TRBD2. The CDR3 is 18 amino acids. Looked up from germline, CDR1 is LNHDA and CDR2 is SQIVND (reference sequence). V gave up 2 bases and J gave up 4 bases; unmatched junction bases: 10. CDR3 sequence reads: CASSIRLTSGRRGETQYF. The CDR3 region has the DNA TGTGCCAGTAGTATACGGCTGACTAGCGGGAGGAGGGGAGAGACCCAGTACTTC.

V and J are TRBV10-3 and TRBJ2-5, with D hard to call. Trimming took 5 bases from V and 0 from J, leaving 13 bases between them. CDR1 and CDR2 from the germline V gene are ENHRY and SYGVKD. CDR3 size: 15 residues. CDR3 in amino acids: CAISFGTRYQETQYF. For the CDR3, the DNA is TGTGCCATCAGTTTCGGCACCAGGTACCAAGAGACCCAGTACTTC.

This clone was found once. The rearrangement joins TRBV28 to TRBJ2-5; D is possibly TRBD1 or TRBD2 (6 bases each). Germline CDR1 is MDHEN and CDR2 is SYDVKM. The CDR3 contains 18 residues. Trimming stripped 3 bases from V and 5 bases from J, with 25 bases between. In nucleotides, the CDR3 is TGTGCCAGCAGTTTTGGCAATGGAAAAGGGGGGATAGGGGAGACCCAGTACTTC. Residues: CASSFGNGKGGIGETQYF.